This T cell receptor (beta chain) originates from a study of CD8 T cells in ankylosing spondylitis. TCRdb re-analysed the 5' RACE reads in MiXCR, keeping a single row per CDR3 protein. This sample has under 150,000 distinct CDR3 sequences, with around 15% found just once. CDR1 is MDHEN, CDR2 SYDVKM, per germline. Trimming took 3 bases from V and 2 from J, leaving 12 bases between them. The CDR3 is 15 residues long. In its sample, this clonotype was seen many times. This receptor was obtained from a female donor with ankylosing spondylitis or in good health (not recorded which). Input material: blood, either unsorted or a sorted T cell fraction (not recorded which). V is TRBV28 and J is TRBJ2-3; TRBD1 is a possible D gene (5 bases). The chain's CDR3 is CASSFRVGDTDTQYF. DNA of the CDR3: TGTGCCAGCAGTTTCCGGGTAGGGGACACAGATACGCAGTATTTT.